The 18 T cell receptor beta chains presented below share a single source sample, sequenced in a study of blood T cell repertoires in COVID-19. Libraries were prepared by immunoSEQ multiplex PCR; TCRdb keeps only in-frame clonotypes and omits some of them. Of 230,000 or so clones listed, 84% were seen once; the top ten hold around 20%. Sequenced: peripheral blood. The receptors here all came from a man aged 30-40 years with active or convalescent COVID-19.

This chain joins TRBV5-4 and TRBJ2-1; D perhaps matches TRBD2 (7 bases). V lost 0 bases and J 10 bases, leaving 20 bases between the germline ends. Germline loops: CDR1 SGHNT, CDR2 YYREEE (reference sequence). The CDR3 has 16 residues. CDR3: CASSLGGGASGDEQFF. In nucleotides, the CDR3 is TGTGCCAGCAGCTTGGGGGGGGGCGCAAGTGGTGACGAGCAGTTCTTC.

The count of this clone is one. The chain joins TRBV5-6 to TRBJ2-6; 9 positions match TRBD2. After removal of 1 base from V and 0 bases from J, the junction contained 5 bases not matched to a gene. The CDR3 spans 18 residues. The germline CDR1 and CDR2 sequences are SGHDT and YYEEEE. The CDR3 reads CASSLRRTSVSGANVLTF. The CDR3 nucleotides are TGTGCCAGCAGCTTGAGGAGGACTAGCGTCTCTGGGGCCAACGTCCTGACTTTC.

The chain links TRBV6-2 or TRBV6-3 to TRBJ1-5; D gene unclear. The V end was cut by 0 bases, the J end by 5 bases, with 5 bases between. CDR3 size: 13 residues. Germline CDR1 MNHEY, CDR2 SVGEGT. The CDR3 bases are TGTGCCAGCAGTTACTCCAATTATCAGCCCCAGCATTTT. Protein product: CASSYSNYQPQHF.

The count of this clone is one. The J gene is TRBJ2-6, the V gene TRBV28; D is unclear. The germline V gene encodes CDR1 MDHEN and CDR2 SYDVKM. V gave up 1 base and J gave up 4 bases, with 8 bases separating them. The length of the CDR3 is 15 residues. CDR3 amino acids: CASSLFTPGANVLTF. The CDR3 DNA reads as TGTGCCAGCAGTTTATTTACTCCAGGGGCCAACGTCCTGACTTTC.

The chain employs TRBV20-1 and TRBJ2-1, with a tentative D call TRBD2 (6 bases). Germline values: CDR1 DFQATT, CDR2 SNEGSKA (reference sequence). V was shortened by 3 bases and J by 7 bases, with 7 bases between the two germline ends. This CDR3 region has 11 residues. The CDR3 spells CSARGRNEQFF. The CDR3 nucleotides are TGCAGTGCTAGGGGGAGGAATGAGCAGTTCTTC.

This clone was picked up one time. V is TRBV10-3 and J is TRBJ2-7, with D maybe TRBD2 (5 bases). CDR3 length equals 11 residues. Germline values: CDR1 ENHRY, CDR2 SYGVKD. Trimming stripped 10 bases from V and 4 bases from J, with 11 bases between. DNA of the CDR3: TGTGCCACCGGCCCGGGGTACGAGCAGTACTTC. Protein product: CATGPGYEQYF.

This chain joins TRBV9 and TRBJ2-2; D gene unclear. CDR3 size: 14 residues. The germline V gene encodes CDR1 SGDLS and CDR2 YYNGEE. The V gene lost 1 base and the J gene lost 3 bases, with 7 bases spanning the gap. This CDR3 is CASSVSGDTGELFF. The CDR3, as DNA: TGTGCCAGCAGCGTATCCGGAGACACCGGGGAGCTGTTTTTT.

The genes are TRBV6-5 and TRBJ2-7; 14 bases agree with TRBD2. V trimming: 10 bases; J trimming: 3 bases; junction bases outside the gene matches: 5. Germline assignment: CDR1 MNHEY and CDR2 SVGAGI. This CDR3 has 14 amino acids. The CDR3 spells CATGTSGGNYEQYF. For the CDR3, the DNA is TGTGCCACCGGGACTAGCGGGGGAAACTACGAGCAGTACTTC.

The chain uses TRBV9 and TRBJ2-1, with 7 bases lining up with TRBD2. The germline V gene has CDR1 SGDLS and CDR2 YYNGEE. V lost 1 base and J lost 5; bases outside the gene matches: 12. The CDR3 is 17 amino acids. CDR3: CASSVSLTSPTNNEQFF. As DNA, the CDR3 is TGTGCCAGCAGCGTAAGCTTGACTAGCCCGACGAACAATGAGCAGTTCTTC.

V gene TRBV9 combines with J gene TRBJ2-3, with D tentatively TRBD2 (6 bases). CDR1 and CDR2 (germline): SGDLS, YYNGEE. This CDR3 has 14 residues. The V and J ends lost 4 bases and 4 bases respectively, with 13 bases between them. The CDR3 spells CASSPGLGADTQYF. In nucleotides, the CDR3 is TGTGCCAGCAGCCCGGGACTCGGCGCAGATACGCAGTATTTT.

The gene calls are TRBV30 and TRBJ1-1; D possibly corresponds to TRBD1 (6 bases). The germline gives CDR1 GTSNPN, CDR2 SVGIG (reference sequence). The CDR3 totals 12 residues. The V gene lost 5 bases and the J gene lost 3 bases, with 10 bases spanning the gap. CDR3 sequence: CAWGNRDTEAFF. CDR3 bases: TGTGCCTGGGGGAACAGGGACACTGAAGCTTTCTTT.

This clone was seen a handful of times. This rearrangement joins TRBV28 to TRBJ1-2; 9 nucleotides align to TRBD1. V dropped 3 bases and J dropped 4; count of bases not matched to a gene: 3. CDR1 is MDHEN, CDR2 SYDVKM, per germline. CDR3 size: 14 residues. Here the CDR3 reads CASSLGQGRYGYTF. The CDR3 DNA follows: TGTGCCAGCAGTTTGGGACAGGGCCGCTATGGCTACACCTTC.

The chain uses TRBV28 and TRBJ2-7; D remains unclear. The V end lost 3 bases, the J end lost 5 bases, and 8 bases lay between the germline ends. The CDR3 is 12 amino acids. CDR1 and CDR2 (germline): MDHEN, SYDVKM. CDR3 nucleotide sequence: TGTGCCAGCAGTTTGGGCCCGGACGAGCAGTACTTC. It translates to CASSLGPDEQYF.

J is TRBJ2-3 and V is TRBV7-2; no clear D gene. Germline lookup yields CDR1 SGHTA and CDR2 FQGNSA. V gave up 0 bases and J gave up 2 bases, with 3 bases separating them. The CDR3 has 13 residues. This CDR3 reads CASSLAYTDTQYF. CDR3 in DNA: TGTGCCAGCAGCTTAGCGTACACAGATACGCAGTATTTT.

DNA of the CDR3: TGTGCCAGTAGTATTAACCCAGGGGGCTATTCACCCCTCCACTTT. Protein sequence: CASSINPGGYSPLHF. This chain links TRBV19 with TRBJ1-6, with 8 bases lining up with TRBD1. Germline assignment: CDR1 LNHDA and CDR2 SQIVND (reference sequence). J was trimmed by 8 bases and V by 3 bases; bases with no gene match: 6. The CDR3 sequence is 15 residues long.

This chain links TRBV15 with TRBJ2-3; TRBD2 matches 11 bases. The CDR3 sequence is 17 residues long. V lost 1 base, J lost 1 base, and 4 bases stayed unmatched. Germline values: CDR1 LNHNV, CDR2 YYDKDF (reference sequence). The CDR3 nucleotides are TGTGCCACCAGCAGAGGGCTACTAGCGGGGGGCACAGATACGCAGTATTTT. Protein sequence: CATSRGLLAGGTDTQYF.

The chain is built from TRBV30 and TRBJ1-2, with 7 positions matching TRBD1. The V segment lost 5 bases and the J segment 4 bases; nucleotides outside the gene matches: 4. CDR3 length: 12 residues. Germline assignment: CDR1 GTSNPN and CDR2 SVGIG (reference sequence). The CDR3, as DNA: TGTGCCTGGGTACAGGGGACCTATGGCTACACCTTC. It translates to CAWVQGTYGYTF.

V usage is TRBV5-1 and J usage is TRBJ2-5; weak D call: TRBD1 (6 bases). The germline CDR1 and CDR2 sequences are SGHRS and YFSETQ. Trimming removed 1 base at V and 5 bases at J, with 12 bases between. The CDR3 extends over 14 amino acids. The CDR3 DNA reads as TGCGCCAGCAGCTTGACAGGGAGTGGGGAGACCCAGTACTTC. Translating it yields CASSLTGSGETQYF. Full variable domain (missing parts from reference TRBV5-1 and TRBJ2-5): KAGVTQTPRYLIKTRGQQVTLSCSPISGHRSVSWYQQTPGQGLQFLFEYFSETQRNKGNFPGRFSGRQFSNSRSEMNVSTLELGDSALYLCASSLTGSGETQYFGPGTRLLVL.